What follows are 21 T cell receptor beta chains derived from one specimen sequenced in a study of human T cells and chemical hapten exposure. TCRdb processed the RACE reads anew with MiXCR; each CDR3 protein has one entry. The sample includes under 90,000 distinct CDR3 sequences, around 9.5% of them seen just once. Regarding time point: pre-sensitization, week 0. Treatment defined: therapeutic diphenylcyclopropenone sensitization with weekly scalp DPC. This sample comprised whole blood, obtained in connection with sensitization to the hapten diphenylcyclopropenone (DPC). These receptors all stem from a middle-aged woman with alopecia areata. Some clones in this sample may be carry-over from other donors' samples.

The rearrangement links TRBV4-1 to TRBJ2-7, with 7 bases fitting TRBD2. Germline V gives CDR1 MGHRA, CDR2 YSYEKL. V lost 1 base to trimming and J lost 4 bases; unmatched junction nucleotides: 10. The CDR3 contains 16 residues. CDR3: CASSQASGSAGYEQYF. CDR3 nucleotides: TGCGCCAGCAGCCAAGCGTCCGGGTCAGCGGGGTACGAGCAGTACTTC.

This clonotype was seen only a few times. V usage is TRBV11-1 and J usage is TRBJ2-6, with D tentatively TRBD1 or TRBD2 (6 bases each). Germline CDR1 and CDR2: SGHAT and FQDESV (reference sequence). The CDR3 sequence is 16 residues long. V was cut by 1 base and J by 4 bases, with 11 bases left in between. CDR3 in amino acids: CASSLVWGAGANVLTF. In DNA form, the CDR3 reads TGTGCCAGCAGCTTAGTTTGGGGGGCCGGGGCCAACGTCCTGACTTTC.

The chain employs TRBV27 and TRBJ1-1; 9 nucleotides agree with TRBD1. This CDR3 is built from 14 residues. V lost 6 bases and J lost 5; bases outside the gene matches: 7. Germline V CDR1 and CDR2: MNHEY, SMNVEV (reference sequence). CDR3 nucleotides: TGTGCCAGCAGACCGGGACAGGGTTGGACTGAAGCTTTCTTT. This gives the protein CASRPGQGWTEAFF.

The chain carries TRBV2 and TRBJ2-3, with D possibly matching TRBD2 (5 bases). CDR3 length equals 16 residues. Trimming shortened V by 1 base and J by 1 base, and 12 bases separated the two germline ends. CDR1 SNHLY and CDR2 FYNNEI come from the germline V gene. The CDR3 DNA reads TGTGCCAGCAGTGAAGGAGGGCTGTTACGCACAGATACGCAGTATTTT. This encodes CASSEGGLLRTDTQYF. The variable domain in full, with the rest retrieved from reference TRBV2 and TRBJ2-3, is EPEVTQTPSHQVTQMGQEVILRCVPISNHLYFYWYRQILGQKVEFLVSFYNNEISEKSEIFDDQFSVERPDGSNFTLKIRSTKLEDSAMYFCASSEGGLLRTDTQYFGPGTRLTVL.

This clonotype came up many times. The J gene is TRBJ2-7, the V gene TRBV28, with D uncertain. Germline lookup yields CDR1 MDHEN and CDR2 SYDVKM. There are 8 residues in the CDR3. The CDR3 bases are TGTGCGTTGGCCGAGCAGTACTTC. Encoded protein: CALAEQYF.

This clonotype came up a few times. CDR3 loop: CASSQVSTGELFF. Written as DNA, the CDR3 is TGCGCCAGCAGCCAAGTTTCCACCGGGGAGCTGTTTTTT. The chain recombines TRBV4-1 with TRBJ2-2, with D uncertain. The germline gives CDR1 MGHRA, CDR2 YSYEKL. There are 13 residues in the CDR3. The V gene lost 1 base and the J gene lost 4 bases, with 4 bases spanning the gap.

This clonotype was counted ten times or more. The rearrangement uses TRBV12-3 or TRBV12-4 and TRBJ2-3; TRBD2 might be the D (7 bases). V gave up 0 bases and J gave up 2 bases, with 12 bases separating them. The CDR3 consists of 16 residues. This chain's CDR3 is CASSLAPAGATDTQYF. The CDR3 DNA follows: TGTGCCAGCAGTTTAGCGCCGGCGGGGGCCACAGATACGCAGTATTTT.

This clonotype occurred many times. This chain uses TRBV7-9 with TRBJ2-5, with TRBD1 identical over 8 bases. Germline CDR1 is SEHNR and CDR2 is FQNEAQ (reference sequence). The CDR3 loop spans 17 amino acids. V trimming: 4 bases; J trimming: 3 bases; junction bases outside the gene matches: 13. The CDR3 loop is CASSSPLDGQGEETQYF. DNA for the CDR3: TGTGCCAGCAGCTCCCCATTAGACGGACAGGGAGAAGAGACCCAGTACTTC.

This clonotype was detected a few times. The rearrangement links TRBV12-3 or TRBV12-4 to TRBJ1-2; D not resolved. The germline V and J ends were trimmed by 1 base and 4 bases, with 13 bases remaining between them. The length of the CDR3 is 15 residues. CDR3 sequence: CASSLDRGDGYGYTF. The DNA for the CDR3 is TGTGCCAGCAGTTTAGATCGGGGAGACGGCTATGGCTACACCTTC.

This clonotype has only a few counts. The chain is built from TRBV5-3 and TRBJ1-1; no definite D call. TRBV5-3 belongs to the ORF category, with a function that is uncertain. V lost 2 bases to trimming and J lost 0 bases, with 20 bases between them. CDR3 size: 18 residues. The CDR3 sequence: CARSLFFQATFMNTEAFF. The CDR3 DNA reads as TGTGCCAGAAGCTTATTTTTCCAGGCGACCTTCATGAACACTGAAGCTTTCTTT.

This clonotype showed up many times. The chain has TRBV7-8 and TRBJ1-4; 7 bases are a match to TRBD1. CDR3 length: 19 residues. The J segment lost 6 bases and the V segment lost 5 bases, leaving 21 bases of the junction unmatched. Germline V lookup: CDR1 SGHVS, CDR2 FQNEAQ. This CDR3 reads CASSAQPTGLRAGDEKLFF. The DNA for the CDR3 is TGTGCCAGCAGCGCCCAGCCGACAGGGTTGAGGGCGGGAGATGAAAAACTGTTTTTT. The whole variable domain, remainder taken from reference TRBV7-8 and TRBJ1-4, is GAGVSQSPRYKVAKRGQDVALRCDPISGHVSLFWYQQALGQGPEFLTYFQNEAQLDKSGLPSDRFFAERPEGSVSTLKIQRTQQEDSAVYLCASSAQPTGLRAGDEKLFFGSGTQLSVL.

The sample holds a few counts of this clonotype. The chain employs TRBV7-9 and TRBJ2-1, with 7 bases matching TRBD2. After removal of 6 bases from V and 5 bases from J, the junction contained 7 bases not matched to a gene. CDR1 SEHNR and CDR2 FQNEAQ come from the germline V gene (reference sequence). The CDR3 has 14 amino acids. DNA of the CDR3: TGTGCCAGCAGTCCTAGCCTAGCGGACAATGAGCAGTTCTTC. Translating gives CASSPSLADNEQFF. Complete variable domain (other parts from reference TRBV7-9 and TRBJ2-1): DTGVSQNPRHKITKRGQNVTFRCDPISEHNRLYWYRQTLGQGPEFLTYFQNEAQLEKSRLLSDRFSAERPKGSFSTLEIQRTEQGDSAMYLCASSPSLADNEQFFGPGTRLTVL.

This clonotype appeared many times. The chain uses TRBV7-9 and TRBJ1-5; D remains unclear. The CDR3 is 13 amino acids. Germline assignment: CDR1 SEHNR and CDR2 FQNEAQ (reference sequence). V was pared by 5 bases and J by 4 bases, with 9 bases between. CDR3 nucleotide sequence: TGTGCCAGCAGCCAAAACGGGAATCAGCCCCAGCATTTT. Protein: CASSQNGNQPQHF.

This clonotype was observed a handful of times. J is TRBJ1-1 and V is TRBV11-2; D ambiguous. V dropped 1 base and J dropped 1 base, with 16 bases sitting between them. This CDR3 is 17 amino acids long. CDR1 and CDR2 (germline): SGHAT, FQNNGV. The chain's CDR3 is CASSLAGLAMGNTEAFF. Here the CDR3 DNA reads TGTGCCAGCAGCTTAGCCGGGCTCGCAATGGGGAACACTGAAGCTTTCTTT.

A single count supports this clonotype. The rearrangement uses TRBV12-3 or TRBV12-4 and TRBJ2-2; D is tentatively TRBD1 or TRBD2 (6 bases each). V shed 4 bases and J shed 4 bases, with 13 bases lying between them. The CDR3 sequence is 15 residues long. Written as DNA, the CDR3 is TGTGCCAGCAGTTATGTCGGGGGCGGCACCGGGGAGCTGTTTTTT. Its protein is CASSYVGGGTGELFF.

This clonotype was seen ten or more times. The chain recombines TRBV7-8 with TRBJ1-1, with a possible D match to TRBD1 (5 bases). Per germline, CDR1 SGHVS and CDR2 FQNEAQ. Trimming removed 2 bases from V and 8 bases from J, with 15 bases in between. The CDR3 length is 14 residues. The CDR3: CASSLLTTVPEAFF. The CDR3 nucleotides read TGTGCCAGCAGCTTATTGACGACAGTGCCGGAAGCTTTCTTT.

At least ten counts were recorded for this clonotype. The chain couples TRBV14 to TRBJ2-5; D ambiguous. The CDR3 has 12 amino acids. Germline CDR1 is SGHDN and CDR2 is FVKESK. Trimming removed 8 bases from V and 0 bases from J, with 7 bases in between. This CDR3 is CASGRYQETQYF. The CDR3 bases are TGTGCCAGCGGGCGGTACCAAGAGACCCAGTACTTC.

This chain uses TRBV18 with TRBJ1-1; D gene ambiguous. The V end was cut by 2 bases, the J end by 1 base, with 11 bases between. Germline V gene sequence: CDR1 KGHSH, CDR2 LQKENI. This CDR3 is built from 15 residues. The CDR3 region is CASSPGVIENTEAFF. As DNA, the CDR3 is TGTGCCAGCTCACCAGGGGTGATAGAGAACACTGAAGCTTTCTTT.

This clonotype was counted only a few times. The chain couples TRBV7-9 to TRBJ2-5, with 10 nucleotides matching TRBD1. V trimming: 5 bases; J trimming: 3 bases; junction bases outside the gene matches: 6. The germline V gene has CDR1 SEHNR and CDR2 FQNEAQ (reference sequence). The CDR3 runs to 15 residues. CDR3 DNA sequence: TGTGCCAGCAGCAGACAGGGGGCTAGGGAAGAGACCCAGTACTTC. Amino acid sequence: CASSRQGAREETQYF.

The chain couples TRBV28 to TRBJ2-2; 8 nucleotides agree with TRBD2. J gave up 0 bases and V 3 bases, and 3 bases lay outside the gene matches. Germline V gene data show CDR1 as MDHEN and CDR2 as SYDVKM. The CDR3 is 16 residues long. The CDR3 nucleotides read TGTGCCAGCAGTTTTCCAGCGGGGGCGAACACCGGGGAGCTGTTTTTT. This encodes CASSFPAGANTGELFF.

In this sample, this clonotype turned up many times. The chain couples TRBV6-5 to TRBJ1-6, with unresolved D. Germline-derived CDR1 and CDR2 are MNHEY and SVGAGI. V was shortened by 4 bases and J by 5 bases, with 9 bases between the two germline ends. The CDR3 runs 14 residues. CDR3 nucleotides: TGTGCCAGCAGTTTGTTCAGCCATAATTCACCCCTCCACTTT. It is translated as CASSLFSHNSPLHF.